A single sample is the source of the 3 T cell receptor beta chains below, sequenced in a study of T cells in Graves' hyperthyroidism and ophthalmopathy (dated by TCRdb to the late 2010s). Libraries were prepared through multiplex PCR. Reads for this sample came from an Illumina HiSeq 2000. The TCR beta CDR3 regions were amplified from RNA transcripts. The first round of RT-PCR for the TCR CDR3 was performed with the HTBI primer set and the Qiagen OneStep RT-PCR kit. TCRdb reanalyzed the raw reads on its own, using fastp at Q25 for trimming and MiXCR for clone calling, and kept in-frame beta chains. Each record represents a unique CDR3 protein, reported with the most common genes and DNA among its rows. The sample has 540,000 or so distinct CDR3 sequences on record, under 60% of them singletons. Around 20% of the sample goes to the ten largest clones. The sequencing input was peripheral blood or thyroid tissue (not recorded which). The receptors were sampled from an adult woman with Graves' disease, either hyperthyroidism or ophthalmopathy (not recorded which).

The chain is built from TRBV20-1 and TRBJ1-4, with D possibly matching TRBD1 (5 bases). V gave up 2 bases and J gave up 8 bases, with 12 bases separating them. The V gene's germline CDR1 is DFQATT and CDR2 SNEGSKA (reference sequence). The CDR3 runs 13 residues. The CDR3 loop is CSARQGPAEKLFF. CDR3 nucleotide sequence: TGCAGTGCTAGACAGGGACCGGCCGAAAAACTGTTTTTT.

The sample holds many counts of this clonotype. This chain links TRBV5-8 with TRBJ1-1, with TRBD1 as a possible D gene (5 bases). The CDR3 length is 15 residues. V lost 5 bases to trimming and J lost 3 bases, with 17 bases between them. Germline CDR1 and CDR2: SGHTS and YDEGEE. CDR3 protein: CASSWDSPGHTEAFF. Here the CDR3 DNA reads TGTGCCAGCAGTTGGGACTCCCCGGGGCACACTGAAGCTTTCTTT.

The J gene is TRBJ2-3, the V gene TRBV14, with D possibly TRBD1 on 6 matching bases. The ends were cut back, 4 bases at V and 1 base at J, with 6 bases in the middle. Germline assignment: CDR1 SGHDN and CDR2 FVKESK. This CDR3 is built from 13 residues. CDR3: CASSPGGTDTQYF. CDR3 DNA: TGTGCCAGCAGCCCAGGGGGCACAGATACGCAGTATTTT.